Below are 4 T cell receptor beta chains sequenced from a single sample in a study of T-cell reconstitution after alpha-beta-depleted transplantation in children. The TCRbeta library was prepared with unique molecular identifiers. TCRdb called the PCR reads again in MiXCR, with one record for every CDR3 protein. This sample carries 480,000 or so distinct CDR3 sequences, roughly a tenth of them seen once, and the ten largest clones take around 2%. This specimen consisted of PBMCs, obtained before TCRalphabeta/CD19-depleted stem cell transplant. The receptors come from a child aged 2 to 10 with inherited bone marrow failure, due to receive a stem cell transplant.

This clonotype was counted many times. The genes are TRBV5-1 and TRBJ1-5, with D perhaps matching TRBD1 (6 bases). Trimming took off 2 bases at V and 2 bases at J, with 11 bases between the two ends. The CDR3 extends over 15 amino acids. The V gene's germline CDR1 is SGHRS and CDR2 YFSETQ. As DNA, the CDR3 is TGCGCCAGCAGCTTTACAGGGTCACGCAATCAGCCCCAGCATTTT. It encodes CASSFTGSRNQPQHF.

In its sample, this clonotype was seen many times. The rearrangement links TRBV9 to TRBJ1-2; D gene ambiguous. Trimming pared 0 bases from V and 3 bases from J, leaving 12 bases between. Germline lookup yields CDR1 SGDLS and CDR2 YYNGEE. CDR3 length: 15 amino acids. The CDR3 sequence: CASSVAVGPYYGYTF. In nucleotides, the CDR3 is TGTGCCAGCAGCGTAGCAGTAGGCCCTTACTATGGCTACACCTTC.

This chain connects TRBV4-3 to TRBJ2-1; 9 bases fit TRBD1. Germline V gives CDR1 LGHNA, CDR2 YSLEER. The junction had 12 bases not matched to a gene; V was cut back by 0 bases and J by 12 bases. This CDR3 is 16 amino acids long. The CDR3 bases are TGCGCCAGCAGCCAAGATAGAGGCGGACAGGGGTCGAGGCAGTTCTTC. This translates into CASSQDRGGQGSRQFF.

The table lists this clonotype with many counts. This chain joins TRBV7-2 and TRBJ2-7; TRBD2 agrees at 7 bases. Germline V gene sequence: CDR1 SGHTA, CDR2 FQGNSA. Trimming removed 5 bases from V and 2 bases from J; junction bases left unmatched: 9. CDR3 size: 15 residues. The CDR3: CASSPPSGRTYEQYF. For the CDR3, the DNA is TGTGCCAGCAGCCCGCCTAGCGGAAGAACCTACGAGCAGTACTTC.